This TCR beta chain was identified in a study of shared clonotypes between healthy human individuals. Regarding the study as a whole: The study generally estimated greater richness for naive than memory subsets. Large sequencing depth failed to make sorted-subset sequencing complete, rarefaction showed.

At the deep level, the assay was run. Some clones are missing from TCRdb's copy, which holds only in-frame ones; the method was immunoSEQ multiplex PCR. The sample records around 2,000,000 clones, roughly 94% being singletons. The CDR3 sequence is 11 residues long. Per germline, CDR1 DFQATT and CDR2 SNEGSKA (reference sequence). Concerning this clone: Its matching antigen is unknown.

CD8 cells classed as naive were CD45RO-negative and positively selected for CCR7, excluding terminally differentiated effector memory CD45RA+ cells. Sequenced input: naive CD8+ T cells sorted from blood. The chain uses TRBV20-1 and TRBJ2-3; D unclear. The receptor's source is a man between 18 and 29 years old in good health. The CDR3 sequence is CTFVRTDTQYF. The CDR3 DNA reads as TGCACTTTCGTCCGGACAGATACGCAGTATTTT.